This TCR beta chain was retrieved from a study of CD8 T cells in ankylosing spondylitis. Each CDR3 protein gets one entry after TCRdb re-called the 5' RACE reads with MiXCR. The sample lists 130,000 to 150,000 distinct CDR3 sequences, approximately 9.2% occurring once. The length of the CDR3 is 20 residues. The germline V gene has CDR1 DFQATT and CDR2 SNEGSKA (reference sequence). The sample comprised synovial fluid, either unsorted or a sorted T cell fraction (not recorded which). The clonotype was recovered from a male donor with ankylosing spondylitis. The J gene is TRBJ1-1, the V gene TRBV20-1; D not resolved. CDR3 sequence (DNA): TGCTGTGGCCCTGGTCCGGGCAAGGCTGCGTCTCCCTCTATGAACACTGAAGCTTTCTTT. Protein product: CCGPGPGKAASPSMNTEAFF.